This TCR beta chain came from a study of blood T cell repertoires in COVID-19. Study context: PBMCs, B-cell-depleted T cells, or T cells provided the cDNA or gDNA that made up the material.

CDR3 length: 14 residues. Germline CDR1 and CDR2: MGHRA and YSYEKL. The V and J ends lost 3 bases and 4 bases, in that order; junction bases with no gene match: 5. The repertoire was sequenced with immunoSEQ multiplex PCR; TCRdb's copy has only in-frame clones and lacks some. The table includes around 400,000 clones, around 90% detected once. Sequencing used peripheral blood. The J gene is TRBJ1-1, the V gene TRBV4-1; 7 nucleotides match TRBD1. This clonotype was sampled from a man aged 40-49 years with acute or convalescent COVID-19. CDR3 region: CASSQEQGRTEAFF. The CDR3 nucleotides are TGCGCCAGCAGCCAGGAACAGGGGCGCACTGAAGCTTTCTTT.